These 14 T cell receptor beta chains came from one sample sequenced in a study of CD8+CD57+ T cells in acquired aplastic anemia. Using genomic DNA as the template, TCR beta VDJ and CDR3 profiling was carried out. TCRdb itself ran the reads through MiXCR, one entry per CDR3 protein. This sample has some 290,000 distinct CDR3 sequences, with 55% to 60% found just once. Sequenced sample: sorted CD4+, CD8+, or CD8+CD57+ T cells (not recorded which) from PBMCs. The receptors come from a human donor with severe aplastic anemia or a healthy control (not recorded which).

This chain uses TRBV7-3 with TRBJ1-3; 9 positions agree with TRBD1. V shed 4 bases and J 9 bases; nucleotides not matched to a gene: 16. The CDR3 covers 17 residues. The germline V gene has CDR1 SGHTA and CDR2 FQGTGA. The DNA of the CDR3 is TGTGCCAGCAGCTCGGGCGGGACAGGGAAGTCATTAGGCACCATATATTTT. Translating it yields CASSSGGTGKSLGTIYF.

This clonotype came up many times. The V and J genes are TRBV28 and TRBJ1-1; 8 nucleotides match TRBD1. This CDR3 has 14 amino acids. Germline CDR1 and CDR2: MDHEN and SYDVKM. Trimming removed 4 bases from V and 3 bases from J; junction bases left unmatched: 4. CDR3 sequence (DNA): TGTGCCAGCAGTTCCGGGACAGGATACACTGAAGCTTTCTTT. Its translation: CASSSGTGYTEAFF.

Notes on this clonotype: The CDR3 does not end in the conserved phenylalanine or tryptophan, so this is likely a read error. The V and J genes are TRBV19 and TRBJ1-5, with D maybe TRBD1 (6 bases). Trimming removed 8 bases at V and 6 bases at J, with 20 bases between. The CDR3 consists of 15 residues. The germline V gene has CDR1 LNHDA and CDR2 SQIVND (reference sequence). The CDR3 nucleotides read TGTGCCAGTGGTCCCTTTGGCGGAGGGGGTCAGCCCCAGCATTCT. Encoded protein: CASGPFGGGGQPQHS.

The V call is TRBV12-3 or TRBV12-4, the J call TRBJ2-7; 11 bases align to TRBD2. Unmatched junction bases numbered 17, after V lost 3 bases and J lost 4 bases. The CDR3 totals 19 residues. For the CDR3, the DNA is TGTGCCAGCAGTTTGTGGCTAGCGGGGGGCGGCTCCGTATTGTACGAGCAGTACTTC. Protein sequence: CASSLWLAGGGSVLYEQYF.

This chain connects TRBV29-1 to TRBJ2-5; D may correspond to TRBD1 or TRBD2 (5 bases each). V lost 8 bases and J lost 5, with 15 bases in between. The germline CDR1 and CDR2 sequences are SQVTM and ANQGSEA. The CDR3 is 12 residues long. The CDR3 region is CSTRGREETQYF. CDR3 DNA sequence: TGCAGCACCAGAGGCAGGGAGGAGACCCAGTACTTC.

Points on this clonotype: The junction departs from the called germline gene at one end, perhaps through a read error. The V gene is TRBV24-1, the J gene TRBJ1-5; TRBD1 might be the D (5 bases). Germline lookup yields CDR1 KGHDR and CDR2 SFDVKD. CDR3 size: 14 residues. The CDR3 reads CAVGGDGSSQPQHF. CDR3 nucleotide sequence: TGTGCCGTCGGGGGGGATGGAAGCAGTCAGCCCCAGCATTTT.

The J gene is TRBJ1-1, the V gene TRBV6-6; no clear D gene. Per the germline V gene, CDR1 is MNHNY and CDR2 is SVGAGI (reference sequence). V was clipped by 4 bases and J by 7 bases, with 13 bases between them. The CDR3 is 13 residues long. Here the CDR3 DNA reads TGTGCCAGCAGTTGGCTGGGTCTCAATGAAGCTTTCTTT. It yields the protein CASSWLGLNEAFF.

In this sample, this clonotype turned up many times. Written as DNA, the CDR3 is TGCGCCAGCAGCCAAGACAAGGGAAGGAACGATGAGCAGTTCTTC. This translates into CASSQDKGRNDEQFF. This chain uses TRBV4-3 with TRBJ2-1; no reliable D call. With 0 bases removed from V and 8 bases from J, the gap between germline ends came to 14 bases. CDR3 size: 15 residues. CDR1 and CDR2 from the germline V gene are LGHNA and YSLEER.

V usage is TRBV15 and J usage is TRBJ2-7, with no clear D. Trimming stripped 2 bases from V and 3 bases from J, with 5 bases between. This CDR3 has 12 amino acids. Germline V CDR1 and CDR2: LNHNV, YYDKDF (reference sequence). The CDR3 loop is CATSRQNYEQYF. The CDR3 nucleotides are TGTGCCACCAGCAGACAGAACTACGAGCAGTACTTC.

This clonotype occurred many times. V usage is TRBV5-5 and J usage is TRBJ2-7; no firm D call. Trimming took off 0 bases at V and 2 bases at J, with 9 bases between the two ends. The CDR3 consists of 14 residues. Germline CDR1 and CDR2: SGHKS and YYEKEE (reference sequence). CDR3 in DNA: TGTGCCAGCAGCTTGGACACTCTTCCCTACGAGCAGTACTTC. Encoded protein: CASSLDTLPYEQYF.

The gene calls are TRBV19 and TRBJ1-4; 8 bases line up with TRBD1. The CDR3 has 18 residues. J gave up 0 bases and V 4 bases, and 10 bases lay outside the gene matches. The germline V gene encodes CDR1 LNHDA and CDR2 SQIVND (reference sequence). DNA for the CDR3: TGTGCCAGTAGTAAAAGACAGGGGACATTTGCAACTAATGAAAAACTGTTTTTT. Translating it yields CASSKRQGTFATNEKLFF. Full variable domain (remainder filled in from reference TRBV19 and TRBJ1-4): DGGITQSPKYLFRKEGQNVTLSCEQNLNHDAMYWYRQDPGQGLRLIYYSQIVNDFQKGDIAEGYSVSREKKESFPLTVTSAQKNPTAFYLCASSKRQGTFATNEKLFFGSGTQLSVL.

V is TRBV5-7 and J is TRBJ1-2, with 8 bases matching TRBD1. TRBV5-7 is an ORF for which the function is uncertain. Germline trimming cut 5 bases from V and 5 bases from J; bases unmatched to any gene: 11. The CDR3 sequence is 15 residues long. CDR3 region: CASSDPGDRTYGYTF. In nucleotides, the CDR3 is TGTGCCAGCAGTGACCCAGGGGACAGGACTTATGGCTACACCTTC.

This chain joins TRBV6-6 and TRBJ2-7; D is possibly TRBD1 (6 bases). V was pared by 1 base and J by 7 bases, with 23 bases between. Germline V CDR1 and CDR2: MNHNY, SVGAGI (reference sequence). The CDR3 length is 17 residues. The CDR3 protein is CASSYYRPGTQIGEQYF. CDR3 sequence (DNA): TGTGCCAGCAGTTACTACAGACCCGGGACACAAATTGGGGAGCAGTACTTC.

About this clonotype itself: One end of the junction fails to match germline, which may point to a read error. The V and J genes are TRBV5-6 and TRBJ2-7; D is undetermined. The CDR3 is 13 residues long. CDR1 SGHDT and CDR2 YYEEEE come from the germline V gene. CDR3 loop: CAGSPGVTYEQYF. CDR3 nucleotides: TGTGCCGGCAGCCCCGGTGTGACCTACGAGCAGTACTTC.